This T cell receptor (beta chain) was sequenced for a study of blood T cell repertoires in COVID-19. About the research overall: T cells, B-cell-depleted T cells, or PBMCs supplied cDNA or gDNA.

In the original processing: The authors estimated nucleated cell counts from reference gene primer amplification. Measured with immunoSEQ multiplex PCR; TCRdb has only the in-frame clones, and not every one. V and J calls and clone size follow that table, whereas D and trimming were derived from the DNA. The sample includes about 170,000 clones, roughly 90% seen only once; the top ten take roughly 0.8%. Participants spanned ages roughly 18 to 95 years and resided in about 24 US areas. Participant-given clinical history determined each cohort assignment. The CDR3 runs 16 residues. Germline lookup yields CDR1 KGHDR and CDR2 SFDVKD. This clone was detected only a few times. Germline is not matched at one junction end, which may reflect a read error.

The rearrangement uses TRBV24-1 and TRBJ1-5; D remains unclear. Source material: PBMCs or T cells enriched from blood (not recorded which). The clonotype was recovered from a woman aged 18-35 years who had recovered from COVID-19. CDR3 nucleotide sequence: TGTGCCACCAGTGCTTTGCAGAGGTATAGCAATCAGCCCCAGCATTTT. Translated, it gives CATSALQRYSNQPQHF.